The present entry profiles one T cell receptor (beta chain) with its context. The antigen is unknown. Reprocessing the 5' RACE reads, TCRdb reports a single entry for every CDR3 protein and omits DNA. This listing includes over 350,000 distinct CDR3 sequences. The data were taken from a study of monozygotic twins with inflammatory bowel disease. Overall study findings and caveats: People with IBD had fewer clonotypes in common with others than healthy twins did, especially with disease activity. A lone strong IBD-associated signal or clonotype found no support.

CDR1 and CDR2 from the germline V gene are LNHDA and SQIVND (reference sequence). This CDR3 is 16 amino acids long. The chain is built from TRBV19 and TRBJ2-1; the TCRdb D gene call, TRBD1, has no DNA to confirm it. The specimen sequenced was blood. The source is a human donor with ulcerative colitis or Crohn's disease, or a healthy co-twin of an affected twin (not recorded which). CDR3 sequence reads: CASSSLPGQGDNEQFF.